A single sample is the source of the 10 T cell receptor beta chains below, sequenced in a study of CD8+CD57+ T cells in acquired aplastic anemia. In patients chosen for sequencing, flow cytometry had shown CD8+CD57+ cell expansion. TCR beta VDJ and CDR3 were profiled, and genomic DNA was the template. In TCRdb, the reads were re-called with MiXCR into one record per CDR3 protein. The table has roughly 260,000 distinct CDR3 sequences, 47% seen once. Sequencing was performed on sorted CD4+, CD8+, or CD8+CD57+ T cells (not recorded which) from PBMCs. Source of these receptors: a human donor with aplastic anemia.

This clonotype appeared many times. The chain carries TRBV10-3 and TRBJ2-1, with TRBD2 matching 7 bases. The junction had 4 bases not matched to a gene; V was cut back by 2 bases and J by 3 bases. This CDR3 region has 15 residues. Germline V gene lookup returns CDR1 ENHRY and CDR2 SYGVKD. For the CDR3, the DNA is TGTGCCATCAGTGAGGGGAGGGTCTACTACAATGAGCAGTTCTTC. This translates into CAISEGRVYYNEQFF.

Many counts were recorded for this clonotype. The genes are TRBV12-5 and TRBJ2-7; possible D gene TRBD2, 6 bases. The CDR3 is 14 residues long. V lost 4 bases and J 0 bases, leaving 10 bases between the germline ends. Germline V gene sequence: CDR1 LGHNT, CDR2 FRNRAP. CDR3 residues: CASGWDSRSYEQYF. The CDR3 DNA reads TGTGCTAGTGGTTGGGACTCACGCTCCTACGAGCAGTACTTC.

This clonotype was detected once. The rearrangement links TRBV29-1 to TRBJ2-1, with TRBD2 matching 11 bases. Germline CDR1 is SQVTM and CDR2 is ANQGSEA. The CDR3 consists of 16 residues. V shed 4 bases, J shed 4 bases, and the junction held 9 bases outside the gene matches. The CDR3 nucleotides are TGCAGCGTTGCAGGTCTAGCGGGGGGATCATACAATGAGCAGTTCTTC. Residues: CSVAGLAGGSYNEQFF.

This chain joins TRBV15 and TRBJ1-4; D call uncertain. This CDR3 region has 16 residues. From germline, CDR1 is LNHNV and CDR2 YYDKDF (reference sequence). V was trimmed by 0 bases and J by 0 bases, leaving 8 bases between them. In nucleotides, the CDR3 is TGTGCCACCAGCAGAGAGCCCCCGGCAACTAATGAAAAACTGTTTTTT. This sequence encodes CATSREPPATNEKLFF.

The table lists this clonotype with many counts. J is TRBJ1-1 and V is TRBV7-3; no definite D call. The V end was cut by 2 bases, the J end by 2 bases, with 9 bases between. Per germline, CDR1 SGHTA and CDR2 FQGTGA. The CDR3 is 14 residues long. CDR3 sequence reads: CASSLVGGNTEAFF. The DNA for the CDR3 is TGTGCCAGCAGCTTAGTGGGCGGTAACACTGAAGCTTTCTTT. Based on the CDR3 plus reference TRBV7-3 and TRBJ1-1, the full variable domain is GAGVSQTPSNKVTEKGKYVELRCDPISGHTALYWYRQSLGQGPEFLIYFQGTGAADDSGLPNDRFFAVRPEGSVSTLKIQRTERGDSAVYLCASSLVGGNTEAFFGQGTRLTVV.

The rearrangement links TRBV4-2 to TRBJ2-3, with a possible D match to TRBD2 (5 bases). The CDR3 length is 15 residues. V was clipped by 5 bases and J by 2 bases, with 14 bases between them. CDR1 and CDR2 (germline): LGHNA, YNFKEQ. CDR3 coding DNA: TGTGCCAGCAGCTTCCTCGGACTCCTCACAGATACGCAGTATTTT. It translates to CASSFLGLLTDTQYF.

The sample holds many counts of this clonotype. The chain's CDR3 is CASSVGGFNTEAFF. In DNA form, the CDR3 reads TGTGCCAGCAGCGTAGGGGGGTTTAACACTGAAGCTTTCTTT. The rearrangement joins TRBV9 to TRBJ1-1, with a weak D call TRBD1 (5 bases). V was clipped by 0 bases and J by 2 bases, with 8 bases between them. CDR3 length: 14 amino acids. The germline V gene has CDR1 SGDLS and CDR2 YYNGEE.

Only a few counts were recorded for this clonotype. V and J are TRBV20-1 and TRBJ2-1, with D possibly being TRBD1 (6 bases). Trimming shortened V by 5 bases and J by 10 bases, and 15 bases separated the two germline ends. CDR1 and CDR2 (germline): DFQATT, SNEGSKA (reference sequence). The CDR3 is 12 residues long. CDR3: CSASAADREQFF. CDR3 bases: TGCAGTGCTTCGGCCGCCGACAGGGAGCAGTTCTTC.

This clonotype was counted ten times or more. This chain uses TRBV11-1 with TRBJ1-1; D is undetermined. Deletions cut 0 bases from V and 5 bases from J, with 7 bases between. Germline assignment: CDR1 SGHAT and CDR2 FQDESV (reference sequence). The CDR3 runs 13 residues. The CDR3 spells CASSLARWTEAFF. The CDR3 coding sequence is TGTGCCAGCAGCTTAGCCCGTTGGACTGAAGCTTTCTTT.

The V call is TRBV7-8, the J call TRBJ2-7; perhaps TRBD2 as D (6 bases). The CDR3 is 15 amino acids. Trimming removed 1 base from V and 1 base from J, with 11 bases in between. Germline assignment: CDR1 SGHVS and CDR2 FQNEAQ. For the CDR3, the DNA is TGTGCCAGCAGCTTAGGGAGTAGCGGTTCCTACGAGCAGTACTTC. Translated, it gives CASSLGSSGSYEQYF.